A single sample is the source of the 21 T cell receptor beta chains below, sequenced in a study of PD-L1 blockade in urothelial cancer. Here immunoSEQ multiplex PCR was the method, and the copy in TCRdb shows in-frame clones only, minus some. The sample consists of about 110,000 clones, 80% to 95% of them appearing once. The time point: peripheral blood 6 weeks after treatment start. The sequences come from PBMCs, collected around atezolizumab (anti-PD-L1) treatment. The source of these receptors is a man aged 55 to 70 with urothelial cancer.

This chain joins TRBV7-6 and TRBJ2-1; D unclear. This CDR3 comprises 12 residues. Between the trimmed V and J ends, which lost 3 bases and 10 bases, there was a span of 10 bases. The germline gives CDR1 SGHVS, CDR2 FNYEAQ. CDR3 region: CASSFQLSEQFF. The CDR3 bases are TGTGCCAGCAGCTTCCAACTCTCAGAGCAGTTCTTC.

The chain carries TRBV7-8 and TRBJ2-3, with D uncertain. V was clipped by 5 bases and J by 0 bases, with 3 bases between them. Looked up from germline, CDR1 is SGHVS and CDR2 is FQNEAQ. The length of the CDR3 is 12 residues. The CDR3, as DNA: TGTGCCAGCAGCCGGAGCACAGATACGCAGTATTTT. It codes for CASSRSTDTQYF.

The rearrangement links TRBV30 to TRBJ2-5, with a possible D match to TRBD1 (6 bases). V lost 2 bases to trimming and J lost 5 bases, with 9 bases between them. The CDR3 has 12 residues. CDR1 is GTSNPN and CDR2 is SVGIG in the germline V gene (reference sequence). Written as DNA, the CDR3 is TGTGCCTGGAGTCCAGGGGTTGAGACCCAGTACTTC. It codes for CAWSPGVETQYF.

The rearrangement links TRBV9 to TRBJ2-3; TRBD2 agrees at 7 bases. V lost 0 bases and J lost 4; bases outside the gene matches: 8. The CDR3 has 16 residues. Germline CDR1 and CDR2: SGDLS and YYNGEE. The CDR3 sequence is CASSVGGRGEADTQYF. CDR3 bases: TGTGCCAGCAGCGTAGGTGGGAGGGGAGAGGCAGATACGCAGTATTTT.

This chain connects TRBV29-1 to TRBJ1-2, with a weak D call TRBD1 (5 bases). The CDR3 is made up of 16 amino acids. CDR1 and CDR2 (germline): SQVTM, ANQGSEA. The V end was cut by 4 bases, the J end by 8 bases, with 26 bases between. This chain's CDR3 is CSVGGGFWQGLGGYTF. CDR3 nucleotides: TGCAGCGTTGGGGGGGGTTTTTGGCAGGGCTTAGGAGGCTACACCTTC.

The chain is built from TRBV28 and TRBJ2-7; TRBD2 matches at 12 bases. CDR1 is MDHEN, CDR2 SYDVKM, per germline. V was clipped by 2 bases and J by 0 bases; unmatched bases: 11. The CDR3 totals 19 residues. This CDR3 is CASSLNRLAGVISSYEQYF. CDR3 coding DNA: TGTGCCAGCAGTTTAAACCGACTAGCGGGAGTGATCTCCTCCTACGAGCAGTACTTC.

This clone has just one count. This rearrangement joins TRBV28 to TRBJ1-1, with 9 bases identical to TRBD1. CDR3 size: 15 residues. The V and J ends lost 3 bases and 2 bases, in that order; junction bases with no gene match: 4. Germline loops: CDR1 MDHEN, CDR2 SYDVKM. CDR3 sequence (DNA): TGTGCCAGCAGTTTGGGGGACAGGGTAAACACTGAAGCTTTCTTT. Translation gives CASSLGDRVNTEAFF.

The V and J genes are TRBV28 and TRBJ1-1, with D hard to call. Germline-derived CDR1 and CDR2 are MDHEN and SYDVKM. The CDR3 spans 17 residues. The ends were cut back, 4 bases at V and 1 base at J, with 19 bases in the middle. CDR3 amino acids: CASSSTPFGNGNTEAFF. The CDR3 bases are TGTGCCAGCAGTTCAACCCCCTTCGGTAACGGGAACACTGAAGCTTTCTTT.

The chain uses TRBV7-9 and TRBJ1-1, with a tentative D call TRBD1 (5 bases). V dropped 5 bases and J dropped 5 bases, with 18 bases sitting between them. The CDR3 spans 15 residues. Germline CDR1 is SEHNR and CDR2 is FQNEAQ (reference sequence). The chain's CDR3 is CASSLYLGGDTEAFF. The CDR3 bases are TGTGCCAGCAGCCTCTACTTGGGGGGTGATACTGAAGCTTTCTTT.

This chain uses TRBV30 with TRBJ2-3; D call uncertain. Germline lookup yields CDR1 GTSNPN and CDR2 SVGIG (reference sequence). V lost 3 bases to trimming and J lost 1 base, with 8 bases between them. There are 13 residues in the CDR3. The CDR3 DNA sequence: TGTGCCTGGAGAGTCCCAGGCACAGATACGCAGTATTTT. It encodes CAWRVPGTDTQYF.

The chain has TRBV9 and TRBJ1-1; tentatively, D is TRBD1 (5 bases). The CDR3 runs to 14 residues. CDR1 is SGDLS, CDR2 YYNGEE, per germline. Trimming left V 4 bases short and J 0 bases short, with 10 bases between. CDR3: CASSFLDMNTEAFF. The CDR3 DNA sequence: TGTGCCAGCAGCTTCCTGGACATGAACACTGAAGCTTTCTTT. Complete variable domain (other parts from reference TRBV9 and TRBJ1-1): DSGVTQTPKHLITATGQRVTLRCSPRSGDLSVYWYQQSLDQGLQFLIQYYNGEERAKGNILERFSAQQFPDLHSELNLSSLELGDSALYFCASSFLDMNTEAFFGQGTRLTVV.

This clone was seen a handful of times. The chain has TRBV2 and TRBJ1-2; TRBD1 matches at 7 bases. Germline V gene data show CDR1 as SNHLY and CDR2 as FYNNEI. Trimming cost V 5 bases and J 5 bases; bases outside gene matches: 8. The CDR3 sequence is 14 residues long. The CDR3 reads CASSSRQGRYGYTF. The CDR3 DNA is TGTGCCAGCAGTTCGCGACAGGGACGGTATGGCTACACCTTC.

The V call is TRBV5-1, the J call TRBJ2-4; TRBD2 agrees at 7 bases. V shed 2 bases and J 7 bases; nucleotides not matched to a gene: 6. Per the germline V gene, CDR1 is SGHRS and CDR2 is YFSETQ. The CDR3 is made up of 14 amino acids. CDR3 in amino acids: CASSFGGDYNIQYF. The CDR3 nucleotides are TGCGCCAGCAGCTTTGGCGGGGACTACAACATTCAGTACTTC.

The chain is built from TRBV5-1 and TRBJ2-5, with D possibly TRBD1 on 5 matching bases. V lost 4 bases and J 0 bases, leaving 10 bases between the germline ends. CDR1 is SGHRS and CDR2 is YFSETQ in the germline V gene. The CDR3 covers 14 residues. The CDR3 bases are TGCGCCAGCAGCAAAGACAGCTACCAAGAGACCCAGTACTTC. This sequence encodes CASSKDSYQETQYF.

V is TRBV6-5 and J is TRBJ2-5, with D hard to call. The V and J ends lost 1 base and 4 bases respectively, with 13 bases between them. The CDR3 is made up of 15 amino acids. CDR1 MNHEY and CDR2 SVGAGI come from the germline V gene. CDR3 region: CASSYLAEQTETQYF. CDR3 coding DNA: TGTGCCAGCAGTTACTTGGCCGAACAAACAGAGACCCAGTACTTC.

This clone was seen a handful of times. The V and J genes are TRBV5-8 and TRBJ2-5; 15 bases align to TRBD2. Germline assignment: CDR1 SGHTS and CDR2 YDEGEE. Trimming cost V 4 bases and J 5 bases; bases outside gene matches: 9. The CDR3 length is 17 residues. CDR3 region: CASSPGLAGGGTETQYF. The CDR3 coding sequence is TGTGCCAGCAGCCCGGGACTAGCGGGAGGAGGGACGGAGACCCAGTACTTC. Drawing the rest from reference TRBV5-8 and TRBJ2-5, the complete variable domain is EAGVTQSPTHLIKTRGQQATLRCSPISGHTSVYWYQQALGLGLQFLLWYDEGEERNRGNFPPRFSGRQFPNYSSELNVNALELEDSALYLCASSPGLAGGGTETQYFGPGTRLLVL.

The V and J genes are TRBV11-3 and TRBJ2-3, with 7 nucleotides matching TRBD2. CDR1 and CDR2 (germline): SGHNT, YENEEA. This CDR3 contains 16 residues. The J segment lost 2 bases and the V segment lost 1 base, leaving 6 bases of the junction unmatched. CDR3 sequence (DNA): TGTGCCAGCAGCTTAGGGGGAGGGACGTCCACAGATACGCAGTATTTT. Protein sequence: CASSLGGGTSTDTQYF.

The rearrangement joins TRBV2 to TRBJ2-1; 10 bases are a match to TRBD1. Trimming cost V 6 bases and J 7 bases; bases outside gene matches: 12. The germline gives CDR1 SNHLY, CDR2 FYNNEI. There are 16 residues in the CDR3. The CDR3 reads CASRDLTGGTWNEQFF. Written as DNA, the CDR3 is TGTGCCAGCAGGGATTTGACAGGGGGCACGTGGAATGAGCAGTTCTTC.

The chain uses TRBV19 and TRBJ1-4; the D is unclear. V lost 6 bases, J lost 8 bases, and 16 bases lay in between. The CDR3 sequence is 14 residues long. Germline assignment: CDR1 LNHDA and CDR2 SQIVND (reference sequence). CDR3 sequence reads: CASREGREREKLFF. CDR3 nucleotides: TGTGCCAGTAGAGAGGGCCGGGAGAGGGAAAAACTGTTTTTT.

The rearrangement joins TRBV2 to TRBJ2-3; 9 nucleotides agree with TRBD1. The CDR3 runs to 18 residues. CDR1 and CDR2 (germline): SNHLY, FYNNEI. Trimming took 8 bases from V and 1 from J; bases not matched to a gene: 16. CDR3 sequence: CASDQNYARTGGTDTQYF. DNA for the CDR3: TGTGCCAGCGACCAAAATTACGCCCGGACAGGGGGCACAGATACGCAGTATTTT.

The chain couples TRBV30 to TRBJ2-5; 9 bases line up with TRBD2. This CDR3 is 14 amino acids long. Trimming cost V 4 bases and J 2 bases; bases outside gene matches: 5. Germline values: CDR1 GTSNPN, CDR2 SVGIG (reference sequence). CDR3: CAWNIAGAQETQYF. CDR3 in DNA: TGTGCCTGGAATATAGCGGGGGCTCAAGAGACCCAGTACTTC.